Here is one T cell receptor beta chain with its context. Its antigen is currently unknown. This sample stems from a study of beta chain features in type 1 diabetes. Investigators reverse transcribed all isolated RNA, so they sequenced expressed TCRB transcripts. Libraries were prepared by immunoSEQ multiplex PCR; TCRdb keeps only in-frame clonotypes and omits some of them. The sample has 55,000 to 80,000 clones; roughly 49% are singletons. Study-level findings and limits: Researchers report that Type 1 diabetes patients had moderately but significantly shorter TCRB CDR3s across all four CD4+ subsets.

The CDR3 is 16 amino acids. The V segment lost 6 bases and the J segment 0 bases; nucleotides outside the gene matches: 8. The germline gives CDR1 MNHEY, CDR2 SMNVEV (reference sequence). The V gene is TRBV27, the J gene TRBJ1-1; 9 bases map to TRBD1. The sequence derives from a man aged 30 to 39 with type 1 diabetes. Source material: central memory CD4+ T cells from blood. In DNA, the CDR3 is TGTGCCAGCAGCCCCGGGACAGGGAGGATGAACACTGAAGCTTTCTTT. It encodes CASSPGTGRMNTEAFF.